Below are 23 T cell receptor beta chains sequenced from a single sample in a study of cytomegalovirus exposure and HLA in healthy donors. PCR amplification relied on 60 Vbeta primers (plus 13 Jbeta primers). The protocol was immunoSEQ multiplex PCR, while the TCRdb copy is restricted to in-frame clones and leaves out a portion. The sample comprises about 120,000 clones, around 75% of which are singletons, and approximately 0.9% rests with the top ten. The sample taken for sequencing was PBMCs. Source of these receptors: a woman aged 25 to 39 in good health and CMV-seronegative.

Concerning this clone: At one of its ends the junction is not consistent with the germline gene, which may arise from a read error. The J gene is TRBJ1-2, the V gene TRBV6-1; TRBD1 is a possible D gene (5 bases). CDR3 length equals 11 residues. Germline CDR1 is MNHNS and CDR2 is SASEGT. The CDR3 DNA is TGTGCCAGCAGGGATCAAGGGGTTCAGGCCTTC. Its protein is CASRDQGVQAF.

This clone was seen a handful of times. The genes are TRBV6-6 and TRBJ1-2; tentative D call: TRBD1 (6 bases). The CDR3 loop spans 13 amino acids. The V gene's germline CDR1 is MNHNY and CDR2 SVGAGI (reference sequence). V was pared by 4 bases and J by 8 bases, with 14 bases between. CDR3: CASSFSGDGGYTF. The CDR3 DNA reads TGTGCCAGCAGTTTTTCAGGGGATGGAGGCTACACCTTC.

V and J are TRBV10-3 and TRBJ1-6, with 9 bases aligning to TRBD1. V was pared by 1 base and J by 14 bases, with 6 bases of the junction left unmatched. The CDR3 has 14 amino acids. Per germline, CDR1 ENHRY and CDR2 SYGVKD. The CDR3 DNA follows: TGTGCCATCAGTGAGTTCAACAGGGGGCAAACCCTCCACTTT. This sequence encodes CAISEFNRGQTLHF.

The V call is TRBV19, the J call TRBJ2-7, with 7 bases fitting TRBD2. V dropped 9 bases and J dropped 2; count of bases not matched to a gene: 4. Germline V gene lookup returns CDR1 LNHDA and CDR2 SQIVND (reference sequence). This CDR3 is 12 amino acids long. The DNA for the CDR3 is TGTGCCAGCGGGGACTACGCCTACGAGCAGTACTTC. Its translation is CASGDYAYEQYF.

This chain connects TRBV30 to TRBJ2-3, with D maybe TRBD1 (6 bases). The V end was cut by 2 bases, the J end by 5 bases, with 11 bases between. CDR3 length: 13 residues. From germline, CDR1 is GTSNPN and CDR2 SVGIG (reference sequence). The CDR3 protein is CAWSRGRGDTQYF. CDR3 DNA: TGTGCCTGGAGTCGGGGCAGGGGAGATACGCAGTATTTT.

The chain has TRBV28 and TRBJ2-3; a possible D gene is TRBD2 (5 bases). Germline values: CDR1 MDHEN, CDR2 SYDVKM. The CDR3 has 12 residues. Deletions cut 10 bases from V and 5 bases from J, with 13 bases between. The CDR3 sequence is CATTHGGDTQYF. CDR3 bases: TGTGCCACCACCCATGGAGGAGATACGCAGTATTTT.

This clone has only one observation. This chain connects TRBV5-1 to TRBJ2-2; perhaps TRBD1 as D (5 bases). Trimming stripped 5 bases from V and 4 bases from J, with 12 bases between. In germline, CDR1 is SGHRS, CDR2 YFSETQ. This CDR3 is built from 14 residues. The CDR3 protein is CASREQGITGELFF. As DNA, the CDR3 is TGCGCCAGCAGAGAGCAGGGAATCACCGGGGAGCTGTTTTTT.

This clone was counted a few times. The rearrangement joins TRBV7-9 to TRBJ1-1; D might be TRBD1 (5 bases). The CDR3 loop spans 12 amino acids. With 2 bases removed from V and 7 bases from J, the gap between germline ends came to 8 bases. Germline loops: CDR1 SEHNR, CDR2 FQNEAQ (reference sequence). CDR3 coding DNA: TGTGCCAGCAGCTTACAGGGCAGTGAAGCTTTCTTT. It is translated as CASSLQGSEAFF.

The chain recombines TRBV2 with TRBJ2-7, with 14 bases matching TRBD2. CDR3 size: 15 residues. Germline CDR1 reads SNHLY; CDR2 reads FYNNEI. V dropped 6 bases and J dropped 5; count of bases not matched to a gene: 6. CDR3 in amino acids: CASSPGLAGVHEQYF. Written as DNA, the CDR3 is TGTGCCAGCAGCCCGGGACTAGCGGGAGTCCACGAGCAGTACTTC.

The chain employs TRBV28 and TRBJ1-1; TRBD1 might be the D (5 bases). The CDR3 has 13 residues. The ends were cut back, 6 bases at V and 0 bases at J, with 8 bases in the middle. The V gene's germline CDR1 is MDHEN and CDR2 SYDVKM. CDR3 sequence (DNA): TGTGCCAGCAGAGAACAGGTGAACACTGAAGCTTTCTTT. This encodes CASREQVNTEAFF. Combining the CDR3 with reference TRBV28 and TRBJ1-1 gives the whole variable domain DVKVTQSSRYLVKRTGEKVFLECVQDMDHENMFWYRQDPGLGLRLIYFSYDVKMKEKGDIPEGYSVSREKKERFSLILESASTNQTSMYLCASREQVNTEAFFGQGTRLTVV.

The J gene is TRBJ2-7, the V gene TRBV5-1, with 8 nucleotides matching TRBD2. From germline, CDR1 is SGHRS and CDR2 YFSETQ. CDR3 length: 14 amino acids. Unmatched junction bases numbered 6, after V lost 1 base and J lost 6 bases. This CDR3 is CASSLTSGSAEQYF. Here the CDR3 DNA reads TGCGCCAGCAGCTTGACCAGCGGGAGCGCCGAGCAGTACTTC.

This chain connects TRBV2 to TRBJ2-7; maybe TRBD1 (6 bases). CDR1 SNHLY and CDR2 FYNNEI come from the germline V gene. The V gene lost 5 bases and the J gene lost 2 bases, with 10 bases spanning the gap. This CDR3 comprises 13 residues. This chain's CDR3 is CASSRAGAYEQYF. CDR3 sequence (DNA): TGTGCCAGCAGTAGGGCAGGGGCCTACGAGCAGTACTTC.

This chain links TRBV2 with TRBJ1-1; TRBD1 matches 8 bases. J was trimmed by 6 bases and V by 8 bases; bases with no gene match: 11. Germline V gene sequence: CDR1 SNHLY, CDR2 FYNNEI. This CDR3 contains 14 residues. This chain's CDR3 is CASRFGQGGAEAFF. The CDR3 DNA reads TGTGCCAGCCGTTTCGGACAGGGTGGCGCTGAAGCTTTCTTT.

The chain is built from TRBV5-8 and TRBJ1-1; possible D gene TRBD1, 5 bases. V was pared by 3 bases and J by 6 bases, with 9 bases between. Germline V gene data show CDR1 as SGHTS and CDR2 as YDEGEE. CDR3 length: 12 residues. The CDR3 reads CASSWARAEAFF. Written as DNA, the CDR3 is TGTGCCAGCAGCTGGGCCAGGGCTGAAGCTTTCTTT.

The chain combines TRBV30 with TRBJ2-7, with no clear D. Germline V gives CDR1 GTSNPN, CDR2 SVGIG (reference sequence). The CDR3 is made up of 12 amino acids. V lost 4 bases and J 4 bases, leaving 11 bases between the germline ends. CDR3 coding DNA: TGTGCCTGGAATGGGCAGCCTTACGAGCAGTACTTC. This gives the protein CAWNGQPYEQYF.

The chain recombines TRBV6-5 with TRBJ1-6; 11 bases line up with TRBD1. This CDR3 region has 15 residues. The germline gives CDR1 MNHEY, CDR2 SVGAGI. The junction had 3 bases not matched to a gene; V was cut back by 2 bases and J by 9 bases. The CDR3 nucleotides are TGTGCCAGCAGTTACCAGGACAGGGGGCGTTCACCCCTCCACTTT. Amino acids: CASSYQDRGRSPLHF.

The V call is TRBV6-1, the J call TRBJ1-1; D not certain. The V end lost 0 bases, the J end lost 1 base, and 18 bases lay between the germline ends. CDR1 and CDR2 (germline): MNHNS, SASEGT. This CDR3 has 18 residues. CDR3 protein: CASSEASALSEWNTEAFF. The CDR3, as DNA: TGTGCCAGCAGTGAAGCTTCGGCGTTGTCGGAGTGGAACACTGAAGCTTTCTTT.

The V gene is TRBV7-2, the J gene TRBJ2-5, with 10 bases aligning to TRBD2. This CDR3 comprises 18 residues. V was clipped by 0 bases and J by 2 bases; unmatched bases: 9. CDR1 and CDR2 from the germline V gene are SGHTA and FQGNSA. The DNA for the CDR3 is TGTGCCAGCAGCTTAGCGGTTAGCGGGGGGTGGTCTCAAGAGACCCAGTACTTC. As protein: CASSLAVSGGWSQETQYF. The full variable domain, with the rest looked up from reference TRBV7-2 and TRBJ2-5, is GAGVSQSPSNKVTEKGKDVELRCDPISGHTALYWYRQSLGQGLEFLIYFQGNSAPDKSGLPSDRFSAERTGGSVSTLTIQRTQQEDSAVYLCASSLAVSGGWSQETQYFGPGTRLLVL.

This clone was detected once. The rearrangement joins TRBV9 to TRBJ2-1, with 7 bases matching TRBD2. Germline V gene sequence: CDR1 SGDLS, CDR2 YYNGEE. Unmatched junction bases numbered 7, after V lost 0 bases and J lost 4 bases. The CDR3 extends over 16 amino acids. CDR3 loop: CASSVASSSGYNEQFF. The CDR3 DNA reads as TGTGCCAGCAGCGTAGCCTCGTCTAGCGGTTACAATGAGCAGTTCTTC.

This clone was counted a single time. The chain uses TRBV14 and TRBJ1-2, with D perhaps TRBD1 (6 bases). Germline V gene lookup returns CDR1 SGHDN and CDR2 FVKESK. V was trimmed by 0 bases and J by 7 bases, leaving 21 bases between them. This CDR3 has 17 residues. The chain's CDR3 is CASSQDTGQRSGRGYTF. CDR3 DNA sequence: TGTGCCAGCAGCCAAGATACCGGACAGAGATCCGGTCGTGGCTACACCTTC.

The chain links TRBV7-2 to TRBJ1-4; D is perhaps TRBD1 (6 bases). This CDR3 has 14 amino acids. Germline values: CDR1 SGHTA, CDR2 FQGNSA. Trimming removed 3 bases from V and 5 bases from J, with 10 bases in between. The CDR3 protein is CASSLAGANEKLFF. CDR3 nucleotide sequence: TGTGCCAGCAGCTTGGCGGGGGCGAATGAAAAACTGTTTTTT.

The chain has TRBV5-1 and TRBJ1-1; 10 bases line up with TRBD1. With 7 bases clipped from V and 6 bases from J, the junction kept 12 bases outside the gene matches. Germline-derived CDR1 and CDR2 are SGHRS and YFSETQ. This CDR3 contains 15 residues. The chain's CDR3 is CASRNAGTGVAEAFF. The CDR3 DNA follows: TGCGCCAGCCGAAATGCCGGGACAGGGGTCGCTGAAGCTTTCTTT.

This clone occurred many times. The V and J genes are TRBV6-4 and TRBJ2-1; 10 bases match TRBD2. The germline CDR1 and CDR2 sequences are MRHNA and SNTAGT. V was pared by 3 bases and J by 3 bases, with 2 bases of the junction left unmatched. The CDR3 has 15 residues. The CDR3 DNA follows: TGTGCCAGCAGTGATACTAGCGGGGACTACAATGAGCAGTTCTTC. It is translated as CASSDTSGDYNEQFF.